This passage covers 14 T cell receptor beta chains from one sample sequenced in a study of identical twins. One entry per CDR3 protein, called by TCRdb with MiXCR from the 5' RACE reads. The sample has hundreds of thousands of distinct CDR3 sequences, 20% to 30% seen once. The same specimen was also included in a second study, on T cells expressing NK-cell markers.

Sequencing was carried out using CD4+ T cells sorted from blood. These receptors originate from a woman in her late teens or twenties in good health.

This chain connects TRBV6-1 to TRBJ1-1; D is ambiguous. V was shortened by 5 bases and J by 4 bases, with 14 bases between the two germline ends. This CDR3 spans 14 amino acids. The V gene's germline CDR1 is MNHNS and CDR2 SASEGT. The DNA for the CDR3 is TGTGCCAGCAGTCCGAGGCCCTGGAGCACTGAAGCTTTCTTT. This encodes CASSPRPWSTEAFF.

The gene calls are TRBV5-1 and TRBJ2-1; TRBD1 agrees at 7 bases. V dropped 4 bases and J dropped 2; count of bases not matched to a gene: 9. The V gene's germline CDR1 is SGHRS and CDR2 YFSETQ. The CDR3 is made up of 16 amino acids. The CDR3 DNA reads TGCGCCAGCAGCCCCCCCCGGGACAGCACCTACAATGAGCAGTTCTTC. This encodes CASSPPRDSTYNEQFF.

Only a few counts were recorded for this clonotype. V is TRBV9 and J is TRBJ2-1; D may match TRBD1 or TRBD2 (7 bases each). V lost 4 bases, J lost 4 bases, and 18 bases lay in between. In germline, CDR1 is SGDLS, CDR2 YYNGEE. The CDR3 consists of 16 residues. CDR3 region: CASSHPGGGIYNEQFF. In DNA, the CDR3 is TGTGCCAGCAGCCACCCAGGGGGGGGAATTTACAATGAGCAGTTCTTC. Combining the CDR3 with reference TRBV9 and TRBJ2-1 gives the whole variable domain DSGVTQTPKHLITATGQRVTLRCSPRSGDLSVYWYQQSLDQGLQFLIQYYNGEERAKGNILERFSAQQFPDLHSELNLSSLELGDSALYFCASSHPGGGIYNEQFFGPGTRLTVL.

The chain has TRBV20-1 and TRBJ2-2; weak D call: TRBD2 (6 bases). The CDR3 is 14 residues long. Germline lookup yields CDR1 DFQATT and CDR2 SNEGSKA (reference sequence). Trimming shortened V by 8 bases and J by 0 bases, and 13 bases separated the two germline ends. CDR3 in DNA: TGCAGTACCCCCCCGGGGGCGAACACCGGGGAGCTGTTTTTT. Its protein product is CSTPPGANTGELFF.

The J gene is TRBJ2-1, the V gene TRBV7-7; possibly TRBD2 for D (5 bases). Looked up from germline, CDR1 is SSHAT and CDR2 is FNYEAQ (reference sequence). Trimming took off 3 bases at V and 0 bases at J, with 9 bases between the two ends. The CDR3 is 15 amino acids. The DNA of the CDR3 is TGTGCCAGCAGCTTTGGACTGAGCTCCTACAATGAGCAGTTCTTC. Its protein is CASSFGLSSYNEQFF.

This chain connects TRBV3-1 to TRBJ2-6; 8 positions agree with TRBD1. The CDR3 consists of 16 residues. The germline gives CDR1 LGHDT, CDR2 YNNKEL (reference sequence). Trimming cost V 5 bases and J 2 bases; bases outside gene matches: 5. The CDR3 sequence: CASSFQQGAGANVLTF. CDR3 DNA sequence: TGTGCCAGCAGCTTCCAACAGGGGGCTGGGGCCAACGTCCTGACTTTC.

This clonotype was found a few times. In nucleotides, the CDR3 is TGCAGTGCTAGGAACAGGGACGGAGAGACCCAGTACTTC. Translating it yields CSARNRDGETQYF. The J gene is TRBJ2-5, the V gene TRBV20-1, with D perhaps TRBD1 (6 bases). The CDR3 sequence is 13 residues long. The V gene's germline CDR1 is DFQATT and CDR2 SNEGSKA (reference sequence). Trimming took 3 bases from V and 4 from J, leaving 12 bases between them.

The chain combines TRBV10-1 with TRBJ1-1; no clear D gene. Germline V CDR1 and CDR2: WNHNN, SYGVQD (reference sequence). The CDR3 spans 13 residues. The ends were cut back, 4 bases at V and 1 base at J, with 7 bases in the middle. The CDR3 is CASSVRRNTEAFF. The CDR3, as DNA: TGCGCCAGCAGTGTACGGAGGAACACTGAAGCTTTCTTT.

J is TRBJ2-2 and V is TRBV12-3 or TRBV12-4; TRBD2 matches at 10 bases. The CDR3 consists of 17 residues. The J segment lost 1 base and the V segment lost 1 base, leaving 3 bases of the junction unmatched. The CDR3 loop reads CASSLGSGGENTGELFF. DNA for the CDR3: TGTGCCAGCAGTTTAGGGAGCGGGGGGGAGAACACCGGGGAGCTGTTTTTT.

This clonotype was seen more than once but under ten times. The chain employs TRBV7-2 and TRBJ2-1; D remains unclear. This CDR3 is 16 amino acids long. Germline assignment: CDR1 SGHTA and CDR2 FQGNSA. Trimming took 3 bases from V and 9 from J, leaving 21 bases between them. CDR3 coding DNA: TGTGCCAGCAGCTTGTCCCTCGCGGCTAGTACCATTGAGCAGTTCTTC. This encodes CASSLSLAASTIEQFF.

In this sample, this clonotype turned up a few times. The chain recombines TRBV5-6 with TRBJ2-2; no clear D. This CDR3 region has 14 residues. Trimming stripped 3 bases from V and 6 bases from J, with 12 bases between. CDR1 and CDR2 (germline): SGHDT, YYEEEE. The CDR3 DNA is TGTGCCAGCAGCTCCGTCTCCGCCCCCGGGGAGCTGTTTTTT. Its translation is CASSSVSAPGELFF.

This clonotype appeared a few times. This chain joins TRBV5-1 and TRBJ2-7; D gene uncertain. Trimming removed 0 bases at V and 6 bases at J, with 10 bases between. This CDR3 comprises 13 residues. The V gene's germline CDR1 is SGHRS and CDR2 YFSETQ. CDR3 sequence: CASSLVSGPEQYF. CDR3 nucleotide sequence: TGCGCCAGCAGCTTGGTATCTGGGCCCGAGCAGTACTTC.

This clonotype was observed a handful of times. The V gene is TRBV6-2 or TRBV6-3, the J gene TRBJ1-1, with D possibly TRBD1 on 6 matching bases. The CDR3 sequence is 12 residues long. Trimming cost V 4 bases and J 7 bases, with 10 bases left between them. Germline V gene lookup returns CDR1 MNHEY and CDR2 SVGEGT. The CDR3 spells CASSSRTDEAFF. The CDR3 nucleotides read TGTGCCAGCAGTTCACGGACAGATGAAGCTTTCTTT.

J is TRBJ2-3 and V is TRBV5-1, with D possibly being TRBD2 (6 bases). From germline, CDR1 is SGHRS and CDR2 YFSETQ. V was clipped by 4 bases and J by 4 bases, with 22 bases between them. There are 17 residues in the CDR3. The DNA for the CDR3 is TGCGCCAGCAGCGTTGGGCTTTTGGGGACTCTTTCAGATACGCAGTATTTT. Translation gives CASSVGLLGTLSDTQYF.